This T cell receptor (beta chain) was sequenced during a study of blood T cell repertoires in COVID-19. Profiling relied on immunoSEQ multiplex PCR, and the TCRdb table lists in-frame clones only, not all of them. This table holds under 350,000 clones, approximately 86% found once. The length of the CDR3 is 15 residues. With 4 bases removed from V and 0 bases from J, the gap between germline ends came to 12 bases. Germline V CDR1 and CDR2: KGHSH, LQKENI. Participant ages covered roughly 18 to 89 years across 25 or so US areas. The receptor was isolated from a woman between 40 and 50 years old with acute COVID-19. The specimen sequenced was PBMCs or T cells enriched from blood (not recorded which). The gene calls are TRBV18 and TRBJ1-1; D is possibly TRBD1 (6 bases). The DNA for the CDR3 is TGTGCCAGCTCACAACAGACAGGTGTGAACACTGAAGCTTTCTTT. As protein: CASSQQTGVNTEAFF.